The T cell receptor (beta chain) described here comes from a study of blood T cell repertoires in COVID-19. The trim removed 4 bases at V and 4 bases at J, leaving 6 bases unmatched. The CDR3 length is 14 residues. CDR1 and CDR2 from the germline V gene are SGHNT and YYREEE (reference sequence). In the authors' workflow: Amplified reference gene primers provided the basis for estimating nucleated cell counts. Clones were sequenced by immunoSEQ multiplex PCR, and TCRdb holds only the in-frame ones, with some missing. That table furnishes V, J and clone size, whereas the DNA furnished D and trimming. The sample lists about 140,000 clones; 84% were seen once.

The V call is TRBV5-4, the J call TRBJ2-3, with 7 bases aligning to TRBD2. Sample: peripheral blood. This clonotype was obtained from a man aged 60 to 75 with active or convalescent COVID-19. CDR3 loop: CASSPRAGADTQYF. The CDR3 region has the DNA TGTGCCAGCAGCCCCCGGGCGGGGGCAGATACGCAGTATTTT.